This T cell receptor (beta chain) was sequenced during a study of HIV-infected children after antiretroviral therapy interruption. RNA-based 3' RACE libraries used unique molecular identifiers. TCRdb used MiXCR to reprocess the 3' RACE reads, holding one entry per CDR3 protein. The sample holds 15,000 to 17,000 distinct CDR3 sequences; roughly 3.4% are singletons and the top ten take about 4.8%. Treatment specified: PENTA 11 planned treatment interruption arm or continuous ART arm. This clonotype was observed at least ten times. The sample was CD45RA+ CD4+ T cells from PBMCs, taken from a donor given antiretroviral therapy, either interrupted or continuous. Noted subset: naive CD4+ CD45RA+ CD45RO- T cells. This clonotype was obtained from a child aged 2-17 years with HIV.

The CDR3 region has the DNA TGTGCCAGCAGCCCCCGGGACAGGGGGCCTGAAGCTTTCTTT. Protein product: CASSPRDRGPEAFF. The chain uses TRBV7-2 and TRBJ1-1, with 12 bases matching TRBD1. Germline V gives CDR1 SGHTA, CDR2 FQGNSA. The CDR3 sequence is 14 residues long. V gave up 5 bases and J gave up 6 bases; unmatched junction bases: 4. Combining the CDR3 with reference TRBV7-2 and TRBJ1-1 gives the whole variable domain GAGVSQSPSNKVTEKGKDVELRCDPISGHTALYWYRQSLGQGLEFLIYFQGNSAPDKSGLPSDRFSAERTGGSVSTLTIQRTQQEDSAVYLCASSPRDRGPEAFFGQGTRLTVV.